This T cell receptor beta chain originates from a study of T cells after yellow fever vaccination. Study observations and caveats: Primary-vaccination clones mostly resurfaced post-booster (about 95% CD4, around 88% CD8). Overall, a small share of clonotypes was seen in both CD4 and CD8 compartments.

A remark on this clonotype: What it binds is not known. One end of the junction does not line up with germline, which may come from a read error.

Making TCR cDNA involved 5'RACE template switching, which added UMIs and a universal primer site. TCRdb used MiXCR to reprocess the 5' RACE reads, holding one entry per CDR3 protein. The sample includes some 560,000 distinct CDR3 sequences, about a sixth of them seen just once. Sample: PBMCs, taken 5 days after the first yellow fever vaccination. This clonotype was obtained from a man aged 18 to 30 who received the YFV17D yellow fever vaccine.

CDR3 residues: CASSLGWERGGANEQFF. The CDR3, as DNA: TGTGCTAGCAGCTTAGGGTGGGAGCGGGGGGGGGCCAATGAGCAGTTCTTC. V and J are TRBV7-7 and TRBJ2-1, with 10 bases identical to TRBD2. This CDR3 is built from 17 residues. The germline V gene encodes CDR1 SSHAT and CDR2 FNYEAQ (reference sequence).